The source of this T cell receptor (beta chain) is a study of blood T cell repertoires in COVID-19. Original data processing: By means of reference gene primer amplification, nucleated cell counts were estimated. Produced via immunoSEQ multiplex PCR; TCRdb's table is partial and in-frame only. That table is the source of V, J and clone size, and D and trimming were worked out from the DNA. The table records 200,000 to 300,000 clones, around 88% of them present only once. The CDR3 covers 15 residues. J was trimmed by 4 bases and V by 5 bases; bases with no gene match: 8. Per germline, CDR1 KGHDR and CDR2 SFDVKD.

V is TRBV24-1 and J is TRBJ2-3, with TRBD2 matching over 7 bases. The origin of this receptor is a man under 40 with active or convalescent COVID-19. Source material: peripheral blood. CDR3 loop: CATSAGGGMADTQYF. The CDR3, as DNA: TGTGCCACCAGTGCGGGCGGGGGTATGGCAGATACGCAGTATTTT.